This entry lists 4 T cell receptor beta chains sequenced from one sample in a study of CD4 T cells in relation to SARS-CoV-2 and coronaviruses. Their target antigens are unknown. Produced via immunoSEQ multiplex PCR; TCRdb's table is partial and in-frame only. The sample lists 20,000 or so clones; 75% to 85% were seen once. Unexposed donor CD4+ T cells date from 2011-2018, before the COVID-19 pandemic. After ten to eleven days of culture, CD4+ T cells were isolated. Material: CD4+ T cells from PBMCs, cultured in vitro. These receptors were taken from a human donor in good health.

The chain recombines TRBV6-5 with TRBJ2-7; maybe TRBD1 (6 bases). Germline V gives CDR1 MNHEY, CDR2 SVGAGI. Trimming left V 6 bases short and J 4 bases short, with 19 bases between. This CDR3 comprises 15 residues. The DNA for the CDR3 is TGTGCCAGCAGCTCAACAGGGTCGGGTCAGTACGAGCAGTACTTC. It encodes CASSSTGSGQYEQYF.

The V and J genes are TRBV5-1 and TRBJ1-5, with unresolved D. The CDR3 extends over 13 amino acids. Germline CDR1 and CDR2: SGHRS and YFSETQ. V gave up 0 bases and J gave up 1 base, with 2 bases separating them. CDR3 sequence reads: CASSLESNQPQHF. CDR3 in DNA: TGCGCCAGCAGCTTGGAAAGCAATCAGCCCCAGCATTTT.

This clone has only one observation. This rearrangement joins TRBV19 to TRBJ2-5; D tentatively reads TRBD1 or TRBD2 (6 bases each). This CDR3 is built from 15 residues. Germline loops: CDR1 LNHDA, CDR2 SQIVND (reference sequence). Trimming removed 5 bases from V and 5 bases from J, with 18 bases in between. The CDR3: CASSSGGVNGETQYF. The CDR3 bases are TGTGCCAGTAGTTCCGGGGGCGTCAACGGGGAGACCCAGTACTTC.

The chain employs TRBV20-1 and TRBJ1-2; D possibly corresponds to TRBD1 (5 bases). V gave up 6 bases and J gave up 4 bases, with 9 bases separating them. The CDR3 runs 11 residues. CDR1 and CDR2 (germline): DFQATT, SNEGSKA (reference sequence). The CDR3 reads CSAGAAYGYTF. DNA for the CDR3: TGCAGTGCAGGGGCGGCCTATGGCTACACCTTC.